This T cell receptor beta chain was documented in a study of blood T cell repertoires in COVID-19. Background on the study: COVID-19 samples collected from the United States, Italy and Spain covered acute and convalescent phases. T cells, B-cell-depleted T cells, or PBMCs supplied cDNA or gDNA.

In the original analysis: Nucleated cell number was recorded as an estimate derived from reference gene primer amplification. Assay used: immunoSEQ multiplex PCR; TCRdb lists only in-frame clones, some missing. The V and J calls and clone size were taken over from that table, and D and trimming were inferred from the DNA. The table lists some 200,000 clones, about four fifths of them singletons. Germline V gives CDR1 SGHDT, CDR2 YYEEEE. V was trimmed by 0 bases and J by 5 bases, leaving 14 bases between them. The CDR3 sequence is 15 residues long. The V gene is TRBV5-6, the J gene TRBJ1-2; weak D call: TRBD1 (5 bases). The receptor's source is a woman aged 80 or over with acute or convalescent COVID-19. Specimen: peripheral blood. In DNA form, the CDR3 reads TGTGCCAGCAGCTTGGGGGCGGGGAGGGGATATGGCTACACCTTC. Translation: CASSLGAGRGYGYTF.